The rows below give T cell receptor beta chains drawn from one sample of a study of shared clonotypes between healthy human individuals. Generated by immunoSEQ multiplex PCR, the TCRdb table keeps only in-frame clones and is missing some. The table has 2 million to 2.5 million clones, nearly 97% seen once. Sequencing used naive CD4+ T cells sorted from blood. The source is a man aged 18 to 30 in good health. The CDR3 runs from the conserved cysteine through the conserved F or W. The D gene is left open where the match is weak. A row's size may be missing; if present it is once, few, many or a size class.

>TRBD1|TRBV7-9|TRBJ1-1|NA
TGTGCCAGCAGCAGTACAGGGGGCGCATCTGAAGCTTTCTTT
CASSSTGGASEAFF
>TRBD2|TRBV7-9|TRBJ2-5|NA
TGTGCCAGCAGCTTACCGACTAGCGGGACCCAGTACTTC
CASSLPTSGTQYF
>TRBD2|TRBV7-2|TRBJ2-7|NA
TGTGCCAGCAGCCTTCGACTAGCGGGAGTTGGCGAGCAGTACTTC
CASSLRLAGVGEQYF
>TRBD2|TRBV6-1|TRBJ2-1|NA
TGTGCCAGCAGTGTAACCGCGGGGGGAAATGAGCAGTTCTTC
CASSVTAGGNEQFF
>TRBD1|TRBV7-3|TRBJ2-7|NA
TGTGCCAGCAGCTCGGGACAGGGTTCCTACGAGCAGTACTTC
CASSSGQGSYEQYF
>NA|TRBV4-3|TRBJ1-2|NA
TGCGCCAGCAGCCAAGAATTGACTGGGACTAACTATGGCTACACCTTC
CASSQELTGTNYGYTF
>NA|TRBV27|TRBJ2-7|NA
TGTGCCAGCAGACCCCTCGGAGTCCTGACAGGAGACTCCTACGAGCAGTACTTC
CASRPLGVLTGDSYEQYF
>NA|TRBV4-1|TRBJ2-5|NA
TGCGCCAGCAGCCAAGTGTTGGGAGAGACCCAGTACTTC
CASSQVLGETQYF
>NA|TRBV5-1|TRBJ2-5|NA
TGCGCCAGCAGCTTCGGAACCCAAGAGACCCAGTACTTC
CASSFGTQETQYF
>NA|TRBV30|TRBJ2-3|NA
TGTGCCTGTGGAGGGCCGGGCGGCACAGATACGCAGTATTTT
CACGGPGGTDTQYF
>TRBD1|TRBV5-1|TRBJ1-6|NA
TGCGCCAGCAGCTTGGAAATCAGGGGGAATAATTCACCCCTCCACTTT
CASSLEIRGNNSPLHF
>TRBD1|TRBV5-4|TRBJ2-3|NA
TGTGCCAGCAGCCACACCGGACAGGGGAAGTCAGATACGCAGTATTTT
CASSHTGQGKSDTQYF
>NA|TRBV18|TRBJ2-7|NA
TGTGCCAGCTCACCAATCCCCAGGGACTACGAGCAGTACTTC
CASSPIPRDYEQYF
>NA|TRBV19|TRBJ2-3|NA
TGTGCCAGTAGTATATATGACGGGGGAGGTACGCAGTATTTT
CASSIYDGGGTQYF
>NA|TRBV5-5|TRBJ2-7|NA
TGTGCCAGCAGCGTTCTCCCGGGACACCAATCCTCCTACGAGCAGTACTTC
CASSVLPGHQSSYEQYF
>NA|TRBV5-6|TRBJ2-5|NA
TGTGCCAGCAGCTTCGACGGGGCCGGCCGACTACAAGAGACCCAGTACTTC
CASSFDGAGRLQETQYF
>TRBD1|TRBV6-6|TRBJ1-5|NA
TGTGCCAGCAACCCAGGACAGGGAGTCAGCAATCAGCCCCAGCATTTT
CASNPGQGVSNQPQHF
>NA|TRBV6-1|TRBJ1-5|NA
TGTGCCAGCAGTCTCGGTAACGCAGTTGAGCCCCAGCATTTT
CASSLGNAVEPQHF
>NA|TRBV7-2|TRBJ1-5|NA
TGTGCCAGCAGATCCGGGGGTGGCAATCAGCCCCAGCATTTT
CASRSGGGNQPQHF
>NA|TRBV7-9|TRBJ1-1|NA
TGTGCCAGCACCCAGACAGCGAACACTGAAGCTTTCTTT
CASTQTANTEAFF
>NA|TRBV30|TRBJ1-1|NA
TGTGCCTGGAGAACAGACCTTGGGAACACTGAAGCTTTCTTT
CAWRTDLGNTEAFF
>NA|TRBV4-3|TRBJ2-1|NA
TGCGCCAGCAGCCAACGACAGAATTTAGAGCAGTTCTTC
CASSQRQNLEQFF
>TRBD2|TRBV4-3|TRBJ2-3|NA
TGCGCCAGCAGCGCGGGTAGCGGGAGGGCCTCGGATACGCAGTATTTT
CASSAGSGRASDTQYF
>NA|TRBV29-1|TRBJ2-2|NA
TGCAGTGCGAGGGAAATGGAGGACACCGGGGAGCTGTTTTTT
CSAREMEDTGELFF
>NA|TRBV6-5|TRBJ2-3|once
TGTGCCAGCAGTTACTCGGCGAGCACAGATACGCAGTATTTT
CASSYSASTDTQYF
>TRBD1|TRBV28|TRBJ1-2|NA
TGTGCCGGGGGGACAGGGGATGGTGATGACTACACCTTC
CAGGTGDGDDYTF
>TRBD2|TRBV6-1|TRBJ2-5|NA
TGTGCCAGCAGCGGGGTAGCGGGAGGGATAGAGACCCAGTACTTC
CASSGVAGGIETQYF
>NA|TRBV4-3|TRBJ1-6|NA
TGCGCCAGCAGCCTTCTGTCGGGGATGAATTCACCCCTCCACTTT
CASSLLSGMNSPLHF
>TRBD1|TRBV5-1|TRBJ1-1|NA
TGCGCCAGCAGCAGATCACAGGGGAGTGACACTGAAGCTTTCTTT
CASSRSQGSDTEAFF
>NA|TRBV28|TRBJ1-2|NA
TGTGCCAGCAGTTTAGCAGGGGTCTATGGCTACACCTTC
CASSLAGVYGYTF
>NA|TRBV5-1|TRBJ2-3|NA
TGCGCCAGCAGCTCGGACAGACCTCCGACAGATACGCAGTATTTT
CASSSDRPPTDTQYF
>NA|TRBV20-1|TRBJ2-1|NA
TGCAGTGCTAGACCCAACGTTGAGCAGTTCTTC
CSARPNVEQFF
>NA|TRBV29-1|TRBJ1-1|NA
TGCACCGCCCAGGGGTTGAACACTGAAGCTTTCTTT
CTAQGLNTEAFF
>NA|TRBV4-1|TRBJ2-3|NA
TGCGCCAGCAGCCAAGGTGGGGGACGCACAGATACGCAGTATTTT
CASSQGGGRTDTQYF
>NA|TRBV4-3|TRBJ2-7|once
TGCGCCAGCAGCCAAGACTACGGAGGGAGGTACGAGCAGTACTTC
CASSQDYGGRYEQYF
>NA|TRBV11-3|TRBJ2-5|NA
TGTGCCAGCAGCTTAAACGGAGAGACCCAGTACTTC
CASSLNGETQYF
>TRBD2|TRBV5-6|TRBJ2-5|NA
TGTGCCAGCAGCTTGTTCGGACTAGCGGGGGCCGGGGAGACCCAGTACTTC
CASSLFGLAGAGETQYF
>NA|TRBV9|TRBJ1-4|NA
TGTGCCAGCAGCCCCGGTGGGGGGGTATACGAAAAACTGTTTTTT
CASSPGGGVYEKLFF
>TRBD1|TRBV30|TRBJ2-1|NA
TGTGCCGGAACCGGGACAGGGAAGGTGAATGAGCAGTTCTTC
CAGTGTGKVNEQFF
>NA|TRBV29-1|TRBJ2-5|NA
TGCAGCGTTGAATTCCCAGGGGTAGAGACCCAGTACTTC
CSVEFPGVETQYF
>NA|TRBV29-1|TRBJ1-5|NA
TGCAGCGTTGGACCCGGGACCAAGAATCAGCCCCAGCATTTT
CSVGPGTKNQPQHF
>TRBD2|TRBV7-2|TRBJ2-7|NA
TGTGCCAGCAGCGCCGGACTAGCGGGGGCAAGCGAGCAGTACTTC
CASSAGLAGASEQYF
>NA|TRBV7-6|TRBJ2-7|NA
TGTGCCAGCAGCCCCCTCGGGGGCGCGTCAGGGCAGTACTTC
CASSPLGGASGQYF
>NA|TRBV6-1|TRBJ2-7|NA
TGTGCCAGCAGTGTCCCACGCTACGAGCAGTACTTC
CASSVPRYEQYF
>TRBD1|TRBV19|TRBJ1-2|NA
TGTGCCAGTAGTGAATCGGGACAGGGGACATATGGCTACACCTTC
CASSESGQGTYGYTF